The rows below give T cell receptor beta chains drawn from one sample of a study of T-cell reconstitution after alpha-beta-depleted transplantation in children. TCRdb re-analysed the PCR reads in MiXCR, keeping a single row per CDR3 protein. The sample has about 490,000 distinct CDR3 sequences; more than 9% are singletons. The sequencing used PBMCs, collected before TCRalphabeta/CD19-depleted stem cell transplant. The receptors shown here come from a child under 10 years old with inherited bone marrow failure, due to receive a stem cell transplant. Each CDR3 is given with its conserved first and last residue. D genes are given only for firm matches. Clone size is given for some rows only: seen once, a few or many times, or a class if the clone is expanded.

CDR3 DNA: TGTGCCAGCAGCTTAGTTCTTGGACGGAACTCCTACAATGAGCAGTTCTTC
CDR3 protein: CASSLVLGRNSYNEQFF
clone size: few
D gene: NA
V gene: TRBV7-9
J gene: TRBJ2-1

CDR3 DNA: TGTGCCAGCAGCTTAGATTCGACGCATGGAAACACCATATATTTT
CDR3 protein: CASSLDSTHGNTIYF
clone size: many
D gene: NA
V gene: TRBV11-2
J gene: TRBJ1-3

CDR3 DNA: TGTGCCAGCAGCTTAGGGGGACTAGTCTACGAGCAGTACTTC
CDR3 protein: CASSLGGLVYEQYF
clone size: many
D gene: TRBD2
V gene: TRBV7-2
J gene: TRBJ2-7

CDR3 DNA: TGCAGCGCTGAAGGGCGGCTTAACACCGGGGAGCTGTTTTTT
CDR3 protein: CSAEGRLNTGELFF
clone size: few
D gene: NA
V gene: TRBV29-1
J gene: TRBJ2-2

CDR3 DNA: TGTGCCAGCACAGGACTGATTGAGCAGTTCTTC
CDR3 protein: CASTGLIEQFF
clone size: many
D gene: NA
V gene: TRBV7-9
J gene: TRBJ2-1

CDR3 DNA: TGCAGCGTTGCGGACAATGAGCAGTTCTTC
CDR3 protein: CSVADNEQFF
clone size: many
D gene: NA
V gene: TRBV29-1
J gene: TRBJ2-1

CDR3 DNA: TGTGCCAGCAGCTACCTCTATGGGGACTACGCCCACAATGAGCAGTTCTTC
CDR3 protein: CASSYLYGDYAHNEQFF
clone size: once
D gene: TRBD2
V gene: TRBV7-2
J gene: TRBJ2-1

CDR3 DNA: TGCAGTGCCAGGCTCCAGCGGGTCGTGAAAAACATTCAGTACTTC
CDR3 protein: CSARLQRVVKNIQYF
clone size: many
D gene: NA
V gene: TRBV20-1
J gene: TRBJ2-4

CDR3 DNA: TGTGCCAGCAGCCACTCAACGCCCGAGTACGAGCAGTACTTC
CDR3 protein: CASSHSTPEYEQYF
clone size: many
D gene: NA
V gene: TRBV7-2
J gene: TRBJ2-7

CDR3 DNA: TGTGCCAGCAGTTATTTTGGTGCGGGAGGGCCACCCCAGGAGACCCAGTACTTC
CDR3 protein: CASSYFGAGGPPQETQYF
clone size: many
D gene: TRBD2
V gene: TRBV6-5
J gene: TRBJ2-5

CDR3 DNA: TGTGCCAGCAGCTTCGGAATAGCGTGGGGGAACATTCAGTACTTC
CDR3 protein: CASSFGIAWGNIQYF
clone size: NA
D gene: NA
V gene: TRBV5-6
J gene: TRBJ2-4

CDR3 DNA: TGTGCCAGCTCCGCCGGGACAATGACGGCTGGAAACACCATATATTTT
CDR3 protein: CASSAGTMTAGNTIYF
clone size: many
D gene: NA
V gene: TRBV18
J gene: TRBJ1-3

CDR3 DNA: TGTGCCAGCAGCGTCCGAGACTTCAAATGGGGAAATGAGCAGTTCTTC
CDR3 protein: CASSVRDFKWGNEQFF
clone size: many
D gene: NA
V gene: TRBV9
J gene: TRBJ2-1

CDR3 DNA: TGTGCCAGCAGCTTAGGGCGGGAAACTCACAATGAGCAGTTCTTC
CDR3 protein: CASSLGRETHNEQFF
clone size: NA
D gene: NA
V gene: TRBV13
J gene: TRBJ2-1

CDR3 DNA: TGCAGCGTTTCGGACGGCCCTAACTATGGCTACACCTTC
CDR3 protein: CSVSDGPNYGYTF
clone size: many
D gene: NA
V gene: TRBV29-1
J gene: TRBJ1-2

CDR3 DNA: TGTGCCATCAGACCATCAGATACGCAGTATTTT
CDR3 protein: CAIRPSDTQYF
clone size: many
D gene: NA
V gene: TRBV10-3
J gene: TRBJ2-3

CDR3 DNA: TGTGCCAGCAGCCCGGACAGGGGGCTCCTTGCAACTAATGAAAAACTGTTTTTT
CDR3 protein: CASSPDRGLLATNEKLFF
clone size: many
D gene: TRBD1
V gene: TRBV7-8
J gene: TRBJ1-4

CDR3 DNA: TGTGCCAGCAGCTTTAGCGGTCCTGAATGGGAGACCCAGTACTTC
CDR3 protein: CASSFSGPEWETQYF
clone size: many
D gene: NA
V gene: TRBV5-6
J gene: TRBJ2-5

CDR3 DNA: TGCAGTGCTAGAGTTCGGACAGGGACCTATGGCTACACCTTC
CDR3 protein: CSARVRTGTYGYTF
clone size: few
D gene: TRBD1
V gene: TRBV20-1
J gene: TRBJ1-2

CDR3 DNA: TGTGCCAGCAGCCCCTTCGGAAGGCAGACTCACAATGAGCAGTTCTTC
CDR3 protein: CASSPFGRQTHNEQFF
clone size: many
D gene: NA
V gene: TRBV7-2
J gene: TRBJ2-1

CDR3 DNA: TGTGCCAGCAGCTTTATAAAGCCCCTCTATGGCTACACCTTC
CDR3 protein: CASSFIKPLYGYTF
clone size: many
D gene: NA
V gene: TRBV7-9
J gene: TRBJ1-2

CDR3 DNA: TGCAGTTACACCCCGGGACAGTCACCCACTGAAGCTTTCTTT
CDR3 protein: CSYTPGQSPTEAFF
clone size: NA
D gene: TRBD1
V gene: TRBV20-1
J gene: TRBJ1-1

CDR3 DNA: TGTGCCACCAGGGGAACTAGCGGAGCTAGCACAGATACGCAGTATTTT
CDR3 protein: CATRGTSGASTDTQYF
clone size: many
D gene: TRBD2
V gene: TRBV24-1
J gene: TRBJ2-3

CDR3 DNA: TGTGCCAGCAGCCCGGGGGGGGTCTACGAGCAGTACTTC
CDR3 protein: CASSPGGVYEQYF
clone size: many
D gene: TRBD2
V gene: TRBV7-2
J gene: TRBJ2-7

CDR3 DNA: TGCAGTGCTAGAGCTAGCAGCTTCTACGAGCAGTACTTC
CDR3 protein: CSARASSFYEQYF
clone size: NA
D gene: NA
V gene: TRBV20-1
J gene: TRBJ2-7

CDR3 DNA: TGTGCCATCAGTGAGAGTGCTAATGAAAAACTGTTTTTT
CDR3 protein: CAISESANEKLFF
clone size: few
D gene: NA
V gene: TRBV10-3
J gene: TRBJ1-4

CDR3 DNA: TGTGCCAGTAGTATTGGGAACGAGCAGTACTTC
CDR3 protein: CASSIGNEQYF
clone size: many
D gene: NA
V gene: TRBV19
J gene: TRBJ2-7